Listed below are T cell receptor beta chains from one sample, sequenced in a study of a mutant IDH1 vaccine in newly diagnosed glioma. TCRdb's table, derived via immunoSEQ multiplex PCR, lists solely in-frame clones and lacks some. The data contain just under 80,000 clones, around 90% of them singletons. For these receptors, no antigen is known. The sequenced sample was PBMCs, obtained from a glioma patient whose treatment included an IDH1 peptide vaccine. The source of these receptors is a woman in her forties or fifties with glioma. Each CDR3 is given with its conserved first and last residue. The D gene is left open where the match is weak. Clone size is stated in some rows and not others, as once, few, many or a class when expanded.

D gene: NA
clone size: NA
V gene: TRBV7-3
J gene: TRBJ2-2
CDR3 DNA: TGTGCCAGCAGCCCTAACACCGGGGAGCTGTTTTTT
CDR3 protein: CASSPNTGELFF

D gene: NA
clone size: NA
V gene: TRBV2
J gene: TRBJ1-1
CDR3 DNA: TGTGCCAGCGGAGTGGAGAGGGCGGGCACTGAAGCTTTCTTT
CDR3 protein: CASGVERAGTEAFF

D gene: NA
clone size: NA
V gene: TRBV6-5
J gene: TRBJ2-3
CDR3 DNA: TGTGCCAGCAGCCTAAGCGGCACTAGCACAGATACGCAGTATTTT
CDR3 protein: CASSLSGTSTDTQYF

D gene: NA
clone size: once
V gene: TRBV19
J gene: TRBJ2-5
CDR3 DNA: TGTGCCAGTAGTACCCCAAGGGCCCAGTACTTC
CDR3 protein: CASSTPRAQYF

D gene: TRBD1
clone size: NA
V gene: TRBV4-2
J gene: TRBJ2-6
CDR3 DNA: TGTGCCAGCAGCCAGTCAGGGGGCTCTGGGGCCAACGTCCTGACTTTC
CDR3 protein: CASSQSGGSGANVLTF

D gene: NA
clone size: NA
V gene: TRBV15
J gene: TRBJ2-7
CDR3 DNA: TGTGCCACCAGCGCCCGGGACTCGACCTACGAGCAGTACTTC
CDR3 protein: CATSARDSTYEQYF

D gene: NA
clone size: NA
V gene: TRBV27
J gene: TRBJ2-3
CDR3 DNA: TGTGCCAGCAGCCAAAGAGGAGATACGCAGTATTTT
CDR3 protein: CASSQRGDTQYF

D gene: TRBD2
clone size: NA
V gene: TRBV5-1
J gene: TRBJ2-5
CDR3 DNA: TGCGCCAGCATGAGGGCTGGCGGGAGGGAAGAGACCCAGTACTTC
CDR3 protein: CASMRAGGREETQYF

D gene: NA
clone size: NA
V gene: TRBV6-5
J gene: TRBJ2-1
CDR3 DNA: TGTGCCAGCAGTTTACAGGGATACAATGAGCAGTTCTTC
CDR3 protein: CASSLQGYNEQFF

D gene: NA
clone size: NA
V gene: TRBV29-1
J gene: TRBJ2-5
CDR3 DNA: TGCAGCGTTGCCGGTACGGGGTTTCGGGAGACCCAGTACTTC
CDR3 protein: CSVAGTGFRETQYF

D gene: NA
clone size: NA
V gene: TRBV28
J gene: TRBJ1-1
CDR3 DNA: TGTGCCAGCAGCCGGGGACAGAACACTGAAGCTTTCTTT
CDR3 protein: CASSRGQNTEAFF

D gene: NA
clone size: NA
V gene: TRBV2
J gene: TRBJ2-7
CDR3 DNA: TGTGCCAGCAGTGAAAGGGAGTTCCTCTACGAGCAGTACTTC
CDR3 protein: CASSEREFLYEQYF

D gene: NA
clone size: NA
V gene: TRBV7-7
J gene: TRBJ2-5
CDR3 DNA: TGTGCTAGCAGCTTGGGACGCGCGGAGACCCAGTACTTC
CDR3 protein: CASSLGRAETQYF

D gene: NA
clone size: NA
V gene: TRBV28
J gene: TRBJ1-6
CDR3 DNA: TGTGCCACCAACGGCAGAGAGTATTATTCACCCCTCCACTTT
CDR3 protein: CATNGREYYSPLHF

D gene: NA
clone size: NA
V gene: TRBV29-1
J gene: TRBJ1-1
CDR3 DNA: TGCAGCGTTGATGCAGGGGTGTCTGAAGCTTTCTTT
CDR3 protein: CSVDAGVSEAFF

D gene: TRBD1
clone size: NA
V gene: TRBV5-1
J gene: TRBJ2-3
CDR3 DNA: TGCGCCAGCAGCTTGAGGACAGGAATCCAGAATACGCAGTATTTT
CDR3 protein: CASSLRTGIQNTQYF

D gene: NA
clone size: NA
V gene: TRBV10-3
J gene: TRBJ2-7
CDR3 DNA: TGTGCCATCAGTGACTGGGGGGTAGGCGAGCAGTACTTC
CDR3 protein: CAISDWGVGEQYF

D gene: NA
clone size: NA
V gene: TRBV11-2
J gene: TRBJ2-6
CDR3 DNA: TGTGCCAGCAGCCCCTGGGCCCGCTCTGGGGCCAACGTCCTGACTTTC
CDR3 protein: CASSPWARSGANVLTF

D gene: NA
clone size: NA
V gene: TRBV30
J gene: TRBJ2-5
CDR3 DNA: TGTGCCTGGACGGTTTTCGCGCAGCCGGTCCAGTACTTC
CDR3 protein: CAWTVFAQPVQYF

D gene: NA
clone size: NA
V gene: TRBV2
J gene: TRBJ2-7
CDR3 DNA: TGTGCCAGCACTTCCGGACAGACTCGATGGGACGAGCAGTACTTC
CDR3 protein: CASTSGQTRWDEQYF

D gene: TRBD1
clone size: NA
V gene: TRBV5-1
J gene: TRBJ1-2
CDR3 DNA: TGCGCCAGCAGCTTGGCTGGACAGGGTTCCTATGGCTACACCTTC
CDR3 protein: CASSLAGQGSYGYTF

D gene: NA
clone size: NA
V gene: TRBV7-9
J gene: TRBJ1-4
CDR3 DNA: TGTGCCAGCAAGATAGGAACTAATGAAAAACTGTTTTTT
CDR3 protein: CASKIGTNEKLFF

D gene: NA
clone size: NA
V gene: TRBV7-9
J gene: TRBJ1-5
CDR3 DNA: TGTGCCAGCTCAGCTTCTTTGAATCAGCCCCAGCATTTT
CDR3 protein: CASSASLNQPQHF

D gene: NA
clone size: NA
V gene: TRBV4-1
J gene: TRBJ2-3
CDR3 DNA: TGCGCCAGCAGAAGGAATCTTTTTACAGATACGCAGTATTTT
CDR3 protein: CASRRNLFTDTQYF

D gene: NA
clone size: NA
V gene: TRBV18
J gene: TRBJ2-3
CDR3 DNA: TGTGCCAGCTCACCAGGCCCCAGCACAGATACGCAGTATTTT
CDR3 protein: CASSPGPSTDTQYF

D gene: NA
clone size: NA
V gene: TRBV5-1
J gene: TRBJ1-1
CDR3 DNA: TGCGCCAGCAGCTTGCTGGGGGCCCTGAACACTGAAGCTTTCTTT
CDR3 protein: CASSLLGALNTEAFF

D gene: TRBD1
clone size: NA
V gene: TRBV5-6
J gene: TRBJ2-7
CDR3 DNA: TGTGCCAGCAGTGGGGGGGACAGGGGTTGGGCCGAGCAGTACTTC
CDR3 protein: CASSGGDRGWAEQYF

D gene: NA
clone size: NA
V gene: TRBV7-8
J gene: TRBJ2-5
CDR3 DNA: TGTGCCAGCAGCTTAGGACAGCGAGAGACCCAGTACTTC
CDR3 protein: CASSLGQRETQYF